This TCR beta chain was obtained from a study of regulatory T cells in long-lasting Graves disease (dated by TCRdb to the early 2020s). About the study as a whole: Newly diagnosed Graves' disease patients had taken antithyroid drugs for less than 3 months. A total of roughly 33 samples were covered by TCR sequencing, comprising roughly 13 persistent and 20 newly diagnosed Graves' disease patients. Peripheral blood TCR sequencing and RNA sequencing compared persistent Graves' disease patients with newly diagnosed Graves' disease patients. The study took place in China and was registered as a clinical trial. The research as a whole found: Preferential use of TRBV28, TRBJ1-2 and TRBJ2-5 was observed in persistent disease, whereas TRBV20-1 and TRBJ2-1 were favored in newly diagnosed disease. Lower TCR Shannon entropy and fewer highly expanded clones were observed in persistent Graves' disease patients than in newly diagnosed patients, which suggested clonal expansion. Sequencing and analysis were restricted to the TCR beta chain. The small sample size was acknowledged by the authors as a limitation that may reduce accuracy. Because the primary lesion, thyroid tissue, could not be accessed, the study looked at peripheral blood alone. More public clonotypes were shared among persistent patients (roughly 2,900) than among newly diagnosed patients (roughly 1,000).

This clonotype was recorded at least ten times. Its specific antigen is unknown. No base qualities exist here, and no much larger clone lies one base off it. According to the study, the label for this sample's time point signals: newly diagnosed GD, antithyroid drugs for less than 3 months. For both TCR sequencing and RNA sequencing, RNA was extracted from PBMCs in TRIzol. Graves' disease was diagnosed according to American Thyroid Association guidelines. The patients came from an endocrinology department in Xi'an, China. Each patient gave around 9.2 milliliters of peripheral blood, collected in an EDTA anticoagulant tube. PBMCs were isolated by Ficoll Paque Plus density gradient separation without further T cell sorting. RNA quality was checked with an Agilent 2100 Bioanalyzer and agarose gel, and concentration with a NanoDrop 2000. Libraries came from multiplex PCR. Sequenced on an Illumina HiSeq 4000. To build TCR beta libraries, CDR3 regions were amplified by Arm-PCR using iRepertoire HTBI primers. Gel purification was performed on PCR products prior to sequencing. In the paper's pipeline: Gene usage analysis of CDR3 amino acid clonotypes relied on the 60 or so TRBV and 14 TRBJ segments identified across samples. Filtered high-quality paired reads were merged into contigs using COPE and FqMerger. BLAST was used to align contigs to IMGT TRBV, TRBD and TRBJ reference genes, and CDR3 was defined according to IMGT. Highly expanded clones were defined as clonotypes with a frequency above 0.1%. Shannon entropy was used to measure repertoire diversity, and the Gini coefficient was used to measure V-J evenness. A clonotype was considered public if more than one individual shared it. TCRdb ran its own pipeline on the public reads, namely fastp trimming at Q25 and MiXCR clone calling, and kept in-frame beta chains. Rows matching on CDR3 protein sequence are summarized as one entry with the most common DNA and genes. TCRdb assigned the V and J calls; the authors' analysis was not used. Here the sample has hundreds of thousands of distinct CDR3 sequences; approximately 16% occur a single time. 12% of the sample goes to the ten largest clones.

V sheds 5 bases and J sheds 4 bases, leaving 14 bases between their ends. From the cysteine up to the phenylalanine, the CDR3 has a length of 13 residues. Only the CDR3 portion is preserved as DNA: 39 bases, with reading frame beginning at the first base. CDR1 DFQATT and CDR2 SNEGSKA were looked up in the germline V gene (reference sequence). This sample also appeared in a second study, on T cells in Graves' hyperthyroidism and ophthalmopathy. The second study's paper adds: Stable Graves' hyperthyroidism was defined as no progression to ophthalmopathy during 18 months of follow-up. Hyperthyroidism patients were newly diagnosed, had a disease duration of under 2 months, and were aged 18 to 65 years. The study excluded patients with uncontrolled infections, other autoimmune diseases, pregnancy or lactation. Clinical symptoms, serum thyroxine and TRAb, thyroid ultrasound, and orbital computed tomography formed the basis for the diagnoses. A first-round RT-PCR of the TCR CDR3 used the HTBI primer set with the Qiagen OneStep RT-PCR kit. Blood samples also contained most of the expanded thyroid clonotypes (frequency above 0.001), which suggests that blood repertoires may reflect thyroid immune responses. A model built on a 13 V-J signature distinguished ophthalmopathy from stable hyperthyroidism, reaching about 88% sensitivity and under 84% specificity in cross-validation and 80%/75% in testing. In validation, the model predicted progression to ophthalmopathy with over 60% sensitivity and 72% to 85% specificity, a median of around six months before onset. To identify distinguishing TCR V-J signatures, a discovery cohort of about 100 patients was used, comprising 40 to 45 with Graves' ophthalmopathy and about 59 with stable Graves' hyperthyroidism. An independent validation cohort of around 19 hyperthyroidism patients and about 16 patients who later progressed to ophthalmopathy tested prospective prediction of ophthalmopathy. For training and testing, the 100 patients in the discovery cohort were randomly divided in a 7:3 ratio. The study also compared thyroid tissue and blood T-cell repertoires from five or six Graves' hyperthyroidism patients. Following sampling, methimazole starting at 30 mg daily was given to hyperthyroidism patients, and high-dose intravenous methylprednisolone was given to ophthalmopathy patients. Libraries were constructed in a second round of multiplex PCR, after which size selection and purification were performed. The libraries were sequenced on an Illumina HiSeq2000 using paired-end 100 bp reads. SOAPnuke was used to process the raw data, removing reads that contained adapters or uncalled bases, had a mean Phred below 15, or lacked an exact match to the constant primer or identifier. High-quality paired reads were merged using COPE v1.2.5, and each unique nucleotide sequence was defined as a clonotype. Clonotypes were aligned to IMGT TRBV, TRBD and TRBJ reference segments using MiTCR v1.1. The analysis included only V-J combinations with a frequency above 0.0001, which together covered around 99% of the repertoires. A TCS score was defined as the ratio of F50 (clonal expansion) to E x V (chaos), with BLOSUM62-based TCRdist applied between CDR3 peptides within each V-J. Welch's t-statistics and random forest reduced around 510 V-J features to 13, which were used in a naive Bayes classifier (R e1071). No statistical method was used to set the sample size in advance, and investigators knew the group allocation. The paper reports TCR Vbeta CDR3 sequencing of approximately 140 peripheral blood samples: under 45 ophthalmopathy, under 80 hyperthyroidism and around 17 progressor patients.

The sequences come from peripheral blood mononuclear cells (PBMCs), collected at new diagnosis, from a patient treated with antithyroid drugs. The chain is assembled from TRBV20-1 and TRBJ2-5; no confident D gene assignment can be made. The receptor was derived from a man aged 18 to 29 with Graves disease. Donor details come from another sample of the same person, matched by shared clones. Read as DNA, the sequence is TGCAGTGCTCCCCCCGGTATCAGAGAGACCCAGTACTTC. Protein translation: CSAPPGIRETQYF.